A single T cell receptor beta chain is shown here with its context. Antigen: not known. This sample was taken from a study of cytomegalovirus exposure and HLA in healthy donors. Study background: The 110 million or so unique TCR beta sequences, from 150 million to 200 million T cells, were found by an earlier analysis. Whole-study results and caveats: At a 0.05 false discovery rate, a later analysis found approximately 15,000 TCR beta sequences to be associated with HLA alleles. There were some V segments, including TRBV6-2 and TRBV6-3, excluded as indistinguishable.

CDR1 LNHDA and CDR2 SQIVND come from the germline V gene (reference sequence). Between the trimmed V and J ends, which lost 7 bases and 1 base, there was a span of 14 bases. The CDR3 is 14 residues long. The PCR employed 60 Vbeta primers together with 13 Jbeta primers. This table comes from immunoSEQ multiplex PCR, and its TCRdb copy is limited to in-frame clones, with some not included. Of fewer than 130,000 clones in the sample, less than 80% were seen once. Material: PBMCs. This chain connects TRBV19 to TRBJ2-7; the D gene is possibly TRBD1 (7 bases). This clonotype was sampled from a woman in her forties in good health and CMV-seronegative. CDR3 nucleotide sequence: TGTGCCAGTACCCCGCAGGGGGGATCCTACGAGCAGTACTTC. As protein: CASTPQGGSYEQYF.